This T cell receptor beta chain was documented in a study of cytomegalovirus exposure and HLA in healthy donors. PCR amplification relied on 60 Vbeta primers (plus 13 Jbeta primers). The protocol was immunoSEQ multiplex PCR, while the TCRdb copy is restricted to in-frame clones and leaves out a portion. The table lists fewer than 150,000 clones, around 73% of them singletons. V lost 4 bases and J 1 base, leaving 7 bases between the germline ends. In germline, CDR1 is MRHNA, CDR2 SNTAGT. The CDR3 spans 14 residues. The sequence derives from a woman aged 30 to 39 in good health and CMV-seropositive. Sequencing input: PBMCs. The rearrangement joins TRBV6-4 to TRBJ2-2; D not certain. The CDR3 here is CASSVAQNTGELFF. CDR3 coding DNA: TGTGCCAGCAGTGTAGCACAGAACACCGGGGAGCTGTTTTTT.